The 9 T cell receptor beta chains listed next were all sequenced from one sample in a study of identical twins. TCRdb re-derived calls from the 5' RACE reads in MiXCR, one entry per CDR3 protein. In the table there are roughly 700,000 distinct CDR3 sequences, under 9% of which are singletons. Another study also made use of these data, one on yellow fever vaccine responses in identical twins.

The sequenced material came from PBMCs. The receptors shown here come from a woman under 30 in good health.

Ten or more counts support this clonotype. This rearrangement joins TRBV27 to TRBJ2-1; 11 bases align to TRBD2. The ends lost 6 bases at V and 4 bases at J; junction bases unmatched: 8. This CDR3 has 16 amino acids. Germline V gives CDR1 MNHEY, CDR2 SMNVEV (reference sequence). As DNA, the CDR3 is TGTGCCAGCAGCCGATCCGGGACTAGCGGTTACAATGAGCAGTTCTTC. Its protein is CASSRSGTSGYNEQFF.

The chain links TRBV9 to TRBJ2-1, with D unclear. The CDR3 has 13 residues. From germline, CDR1 is SGDLS and CDR2 YYNGEE. The germline V and J ends were trimmed by 0 bases and 4 bases, with 5 bases remaining between them. CDR3 amino acids: CASSVDLYNEQFF. CDR3 in DNA: TGTGCCAGCAGCGTAGATTTATACAATGAGCAGTTCTTC.

The chain uses TRBV7-2 and TRBJ2-3; a weak D match, TRBD2 (7 bases). The germline V gene has CDR1 SGHTA and CDR2 FQGNSA. The CDR3 consists of 15 residues. With 5 bases removed from V and 1 base from J, the gap between germline ends came to 13 bases. This CDR3 is CASSRRGGRTDTQYF. In DNA, the CDR3 is TGTGCCAGCAGCAGAAGGGGGGGTCGCACAGATACGCAGTATTTT.

The table lists this clonotype with many counts. At one end, the junction sequence differs from germline, possibly due to a read error. The rearrangement uses TRBV5-1 and TRBJ2-7; no firm D call. The CDR3 length is 13 residues. From germline, CDR1 is SGHRS and CDR2 YFSETQ. The CDR3 is CASSLGRSYEQYF. Here the CDR3 DNA reads TGTGCCAGCAGTTTAGGCAGGTCCTACGAGCAGTACTTC. The variable domain in full, with the rest retrieved from reference TRBV5-1 and TRBJ2-7, is KAGVTQTPRYLIKTRGQQVTLSCSPISGHRSVSWYQQTPGQGLQFLFEYFSETQRNKGNFPGRFSGRQFSNSRSEMNVSTLELGDSALYLCASSLGRSYEQYFGPGTRLTVT.

There are a few counts of this clonotype. The gene calls are TRBV27 and TRBJ2-7; perhaps TRBD2 as D (6 bases). Germline CDR1 is MNHEY and CDR2 is SMNVEV (reference sequence). V was cut by 5 bases and J by 3 bases, with 14 bases left in between. This CDR3 is built from 14 residues. The CDR3 bases are TGTGCCAGCAGTCCCGGGGCGGGGATCTACGAGCAGTACTTC. It is translated as CASSPGAGIYEQYF.

The genes are TRBV7-2 and TRBJ2-3; 8 nucleotides agree with TRBD2. The CDR3 is made up of 13 amino acids. With V trimmed by 5 bases and J by 11 bases, 9 bases remained unmatched. Germline lookup yields CDR1 SGHTA and CDR2 FQGNSA. CDR3 sequence: CASSNPGAGGQYF. The CDR3 DNA follows: TGTGCCAGCAGCAATCCCGGGGCGGGGGGGCAGTATTTT.

In this sample, this clonotype turned up many times. The genes are TRBV20-1 and TRBJ2-4; 7 bases map to TRBD2. This CDR3 contains 13 residues. After removal of 3 bases from V and 7 bases from J, the junction contained 6 bases not matched to a gene. Germline CDR1 and CDR2: DFQATT and SNEGSKA (reference sequence). The CDR3 DNA reads TGCAGTGCTAGCGGGAGCGGGGTGAACATTCAGTACTTC. It codes for CSASGSGVNIQYF.

This clonotype was observed a handful of times. J is TRBJ2-2 and V is TRBV7-2; 10 nucleotides line up with TRBD2. Germline CDR1 is SGHTA and CDR2 is FQGNSA. The length of the CDR3 is 17 residues. Unmatched junction bases numbered 7, after V lost 2 bases and J lost 4 bases. The CDR3 here is CASSLSGGALGTGELFF. In DNA form, the CDR3 reads TGTGCCAGCAGCTTAAGCGGGGGGGCTCTGGGCACCGGGGAGCTGTTTTTT.

In this sample, this clonotype turned up once. V is TRBV27 and J is TRBJ2-7; 11 nucleotides align to TRBD2. The junction had 7 bases not matched to a gene; V was cut back by 6 bases and J by 3 bases. The CDR3 runs 15 residues. Germline V gene data show CDR1 as MNHEY and CDR2 as SMNVEV (reference sequence). CDR3 region: CASRITSGGHYEQYF. CDR3 DNA: TGTGCCAGCAGAATTACTAGCGGGGGACACTACGAGCAGTACTTC.